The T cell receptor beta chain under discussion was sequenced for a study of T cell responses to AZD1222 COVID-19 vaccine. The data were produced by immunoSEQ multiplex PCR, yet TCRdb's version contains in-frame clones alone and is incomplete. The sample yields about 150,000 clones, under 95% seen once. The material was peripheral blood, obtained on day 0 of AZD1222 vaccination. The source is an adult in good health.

The CDR3: CASSRAEEVSLRNEQYF. CDR3 DNA: TGCGCCAGCAGCCGAGCGGAAGAGGTGTCGTTGAGGAACGAGCAGTACTTC. This rearrangement joins TRBV10-2 to TRBJ2-7, with D perhaps matching TRBD2 (5 bases). CDR3 length equals 17 residues. Germline V gives CDR1 WSHSY, CDR2 SAAADI. Deletions cut 6 bases from V and 5 bases from J, with 26 bases between.